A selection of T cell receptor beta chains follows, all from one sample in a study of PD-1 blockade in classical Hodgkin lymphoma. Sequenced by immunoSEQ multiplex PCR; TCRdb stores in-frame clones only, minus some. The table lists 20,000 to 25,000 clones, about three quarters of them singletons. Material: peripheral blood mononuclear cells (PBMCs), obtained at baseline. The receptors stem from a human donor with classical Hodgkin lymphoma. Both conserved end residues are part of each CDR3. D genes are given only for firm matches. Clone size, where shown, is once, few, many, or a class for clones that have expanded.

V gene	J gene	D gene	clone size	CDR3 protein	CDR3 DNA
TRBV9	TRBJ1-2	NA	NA	CASSVGGFYGYTF	TGTGCCAGCAGCGTAGGAGGCTTCTATGGCTACACCTTC
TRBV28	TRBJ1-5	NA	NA	CASSLNQPQHF	TGTGCCAGCAGTCTTAATCAGCCCCAGCATTTT
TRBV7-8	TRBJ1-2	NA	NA	CASSLADLYGYTF	TGTGCCAGCAGCTTAGCGGATCTTTATGGCTACACCTTC
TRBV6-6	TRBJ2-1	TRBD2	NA	CASSTGTSYGEQFF	TGTGCCAGCAGTACCGGGACTAGCTATGGAGAGCAGTTCTTC
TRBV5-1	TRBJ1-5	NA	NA	CASSLGLFPPEGPQHF	TGCGCCAGCAGCTTGGGACTTTTCCCCCCCGAGGGGCCCCAGCATTTT
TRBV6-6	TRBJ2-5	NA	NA	CASSASRETQYF	TGTGCCAGCAGTGCCAGCCGAGAGACCCAGTACTTC
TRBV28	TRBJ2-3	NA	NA	CASTTTDTQYF	TGTGCCAGCACAACCACAGATACGCAGTATTTT
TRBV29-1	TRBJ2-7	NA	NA	CSVSDGATAQYF	TGCAGCGTGAGCGATGGGGCTACGGCGCAGTACTTC
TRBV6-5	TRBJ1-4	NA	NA	CASSYSGEKLFF	TGTGCCAGCAGTTACTCGGGGGAGAAACTGTTTTTT
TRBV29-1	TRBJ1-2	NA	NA	CSVEGQGVYGYTF	TGCAGCGTTGAAGGGCAGGGAGTCTATGGCTACACCTTC
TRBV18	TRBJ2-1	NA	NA	CASSPHDEQFF	TGTGCCAGCTCACCACACGATGAGCAGTTCTTC
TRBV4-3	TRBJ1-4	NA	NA	CASSQDRALNEKLFF	TGCGCCAGCAGCCAGGACAGAGCCCTTAATGAAAAACTGTTTTTT
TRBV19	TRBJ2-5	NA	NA	CASSSTGLSVQETQYF	TGTGCCAGTAGTAGTACGGGGCTCAGTGTTCAAGAGACCCAGTACTTC
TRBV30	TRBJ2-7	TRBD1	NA	CAWDRGAYEQYF	TGTGCCTGGGACAGGGGTGCCTACGAGCAGTACTTC
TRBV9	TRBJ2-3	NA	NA	CASSVGGGAPDTQYF	TGTGCCAGCAGCGTGGGTGGGGGGGCCCCAGATACGCAGTATTTT
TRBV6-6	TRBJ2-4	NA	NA	CASSPKGPLKNIQYF	TGTGCCAGCAGCCCCAAGGGCCCCCTTAAAAACATTCAGTACTTC
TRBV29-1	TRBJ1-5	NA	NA	CSVAGDRDHQPQHF	TGCAGCGTTGCAGGGGATCGGGATCATCAGCCCCAGCATTTT
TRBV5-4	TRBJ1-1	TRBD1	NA	CASSLAGGPEAFF	TGTGCCAGCAGCTTGGCAGGGGGCCCTGAAGCTTTCTTT
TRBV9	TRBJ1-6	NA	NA	CASSVGDPGIGSPLHF	TGTGCCAGCAGCGTAGGCGATCCGGGGATCGGATCACCCCTCCACTTT
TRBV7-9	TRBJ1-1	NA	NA	CASSYSSINTEAFF	TGTGCCAGCAGCTACTCCTCAATTAACACTGAAGCTTTCTTT
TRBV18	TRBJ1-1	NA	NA	CASSPPGGGAFF	TGTGCCAGCTCACCACCGGGGGGAGGAGCTTTCTTT
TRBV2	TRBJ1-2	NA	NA	CASSEDTYGYTF	TGTGCCAGCAGTGAGGACACTTATGGCTACACCTTC
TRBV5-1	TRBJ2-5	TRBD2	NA	CASSLGREGRFGETQYF	TGCGCCAGCAGCTTGGGCCGGGAGGGCCGATTTGGAGAGACCCAGTACTTC
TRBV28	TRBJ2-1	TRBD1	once	CASSLGDRVWDNEQFF	TGTGCCAGCAGCTTAGGAGACAGGGTTTGGGACAATGAGCAGTTCTTC
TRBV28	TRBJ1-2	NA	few	CASSTGILYGYTF	TGTGCCAGCAGTACGGGCATTCTCTATGGCTACACCTTC
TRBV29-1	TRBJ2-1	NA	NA	CSVESWGQFF	TGCAGCGTTGAATCTTGGGGGCAGTTCTTC
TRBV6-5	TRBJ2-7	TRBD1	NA	CASSTGTGSYEQYF	TGTGCCAGCAGTACCGGGACAGGGTCTTACGAGCAGTACTTC
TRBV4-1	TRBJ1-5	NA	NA	CASSPTQASQNQPQHF	TGCGCCAGCAGCCCTACCCAGGCGAGTCAAAATCAGCCCCAGCATTTT
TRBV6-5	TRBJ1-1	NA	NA	CASSYGSTAEAFF	TGTGCCAGCAGTTACGGTTCGACAGCTGAAGCTTTCTTT
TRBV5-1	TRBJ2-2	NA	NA	CASSLRQSRGTGELFF	TGCGCCAGCAGCTTGCGACAGTCCCGAGGGACCGGGGAGCTGTTTTTT
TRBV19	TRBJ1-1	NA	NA	CASSFLGPNTEAFF	TGTGCCAGTAGTTTCCTTGGGCCGAACACTGAAGCTTTCTTT
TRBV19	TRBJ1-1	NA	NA	CASSFLNTEAFF	TGTGCCAGTAGTTTTCTGAACACTGAAGCTTTCTTT
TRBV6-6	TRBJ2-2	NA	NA	CASSYRVVGELFF	TGTGCCAGCAGTTACAGGGTAGTCGGGGAGCTGTTTTTT
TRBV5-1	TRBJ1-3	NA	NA	CASSWTGSGNTIYF	TGCGCCAGCAGCTGGACGGGCTCGGGAAACACCATATATTTT
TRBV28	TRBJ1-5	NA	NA	CASSGVQGLLGYQPQHF	TGTGCCAGCAGTGGCGTCCAGGGATTGCTGGGGTATCAGCCCCAGCATTTT
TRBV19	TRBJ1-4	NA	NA	CASSSMGKLFF	TGTGCCAGTAGTTCGATGGGAAAACTGTTTTTT
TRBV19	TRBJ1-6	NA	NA	CASSILGTNSPLHF	TGTGCCAGTAGTATCTTGGGGACTAATTCACCCCTCCACTTT
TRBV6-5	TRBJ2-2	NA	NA	CASSYSGGLGGELFF	TGTGCCAGCAGTTACTCTGGGGGGCTAGGCGGGGAGCTGTTTTTT
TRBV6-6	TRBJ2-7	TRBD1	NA	CASSHRGGEQYF	TGTGCCAGCAGTCACAGGGGTGGCGAGCAGTACTTC
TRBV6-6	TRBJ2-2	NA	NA	CASSYLLDSTGELFF	TGTGCCAGCAGTTACCTGCTCGACAGCACCGGGGAGCTGTTTTTT
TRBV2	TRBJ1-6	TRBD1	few	CASSEAYRGDNSPLHF	TGTGCCAGCAGTGAAGCCTACAGGGGGGATAATTCACCCCTCCACTTT
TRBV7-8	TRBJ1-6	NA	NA	CASSLGPYNSPLHF	TGTGCCAGCAGCTTAGGACCGTATAATTCACCCCTCCACTTT
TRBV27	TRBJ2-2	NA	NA	CASSPPVAGELFF	TGTGCCAGCAGCCCCCCAGTGGCCGGGGAGCTGTTTTTT
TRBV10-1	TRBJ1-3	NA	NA	CASAPASGNTIYF	TGCGCCAGTGCCCCGGCCTCTGGAAACACCATATATTTT
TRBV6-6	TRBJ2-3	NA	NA	CASSSPDRDYTDTQYF	TGTGCCAGCAGTTCCCCCGACAGGGACTACACAGATACGCAGTATTTT
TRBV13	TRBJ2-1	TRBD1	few	CASSSSGQGNNEQFF	TGTGCCAGCAGCTCCTCGGGACAGGGAAACAATGAGCAGTTCTTC
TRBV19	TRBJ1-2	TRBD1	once	CASSIRQGGGYTF	TGTGCCAGTAGTATCCGACAGGGTGGTGGCTACACCTTC
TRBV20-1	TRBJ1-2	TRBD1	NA	CSATGGGGYTF	TGCAGTGCCACAGGGGGAGGCGGCTACACCTTC